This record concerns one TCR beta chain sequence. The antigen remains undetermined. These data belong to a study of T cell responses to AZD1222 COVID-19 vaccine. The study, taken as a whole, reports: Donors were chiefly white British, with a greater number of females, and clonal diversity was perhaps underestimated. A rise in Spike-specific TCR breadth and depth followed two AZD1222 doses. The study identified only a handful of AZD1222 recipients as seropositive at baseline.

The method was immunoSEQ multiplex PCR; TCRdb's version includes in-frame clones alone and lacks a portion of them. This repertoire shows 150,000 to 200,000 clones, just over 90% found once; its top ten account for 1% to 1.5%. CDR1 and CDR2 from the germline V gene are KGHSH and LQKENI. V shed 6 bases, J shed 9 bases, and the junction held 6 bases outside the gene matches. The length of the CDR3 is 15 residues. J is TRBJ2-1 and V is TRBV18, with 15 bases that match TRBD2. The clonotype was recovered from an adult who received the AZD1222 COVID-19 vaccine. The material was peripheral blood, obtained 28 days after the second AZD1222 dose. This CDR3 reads CASSPGLAGGLEQFF. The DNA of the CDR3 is TGTGCCAGCTCGCCGGGACTAGCGGGAGGCCTTGAGCAGTTCTTC.